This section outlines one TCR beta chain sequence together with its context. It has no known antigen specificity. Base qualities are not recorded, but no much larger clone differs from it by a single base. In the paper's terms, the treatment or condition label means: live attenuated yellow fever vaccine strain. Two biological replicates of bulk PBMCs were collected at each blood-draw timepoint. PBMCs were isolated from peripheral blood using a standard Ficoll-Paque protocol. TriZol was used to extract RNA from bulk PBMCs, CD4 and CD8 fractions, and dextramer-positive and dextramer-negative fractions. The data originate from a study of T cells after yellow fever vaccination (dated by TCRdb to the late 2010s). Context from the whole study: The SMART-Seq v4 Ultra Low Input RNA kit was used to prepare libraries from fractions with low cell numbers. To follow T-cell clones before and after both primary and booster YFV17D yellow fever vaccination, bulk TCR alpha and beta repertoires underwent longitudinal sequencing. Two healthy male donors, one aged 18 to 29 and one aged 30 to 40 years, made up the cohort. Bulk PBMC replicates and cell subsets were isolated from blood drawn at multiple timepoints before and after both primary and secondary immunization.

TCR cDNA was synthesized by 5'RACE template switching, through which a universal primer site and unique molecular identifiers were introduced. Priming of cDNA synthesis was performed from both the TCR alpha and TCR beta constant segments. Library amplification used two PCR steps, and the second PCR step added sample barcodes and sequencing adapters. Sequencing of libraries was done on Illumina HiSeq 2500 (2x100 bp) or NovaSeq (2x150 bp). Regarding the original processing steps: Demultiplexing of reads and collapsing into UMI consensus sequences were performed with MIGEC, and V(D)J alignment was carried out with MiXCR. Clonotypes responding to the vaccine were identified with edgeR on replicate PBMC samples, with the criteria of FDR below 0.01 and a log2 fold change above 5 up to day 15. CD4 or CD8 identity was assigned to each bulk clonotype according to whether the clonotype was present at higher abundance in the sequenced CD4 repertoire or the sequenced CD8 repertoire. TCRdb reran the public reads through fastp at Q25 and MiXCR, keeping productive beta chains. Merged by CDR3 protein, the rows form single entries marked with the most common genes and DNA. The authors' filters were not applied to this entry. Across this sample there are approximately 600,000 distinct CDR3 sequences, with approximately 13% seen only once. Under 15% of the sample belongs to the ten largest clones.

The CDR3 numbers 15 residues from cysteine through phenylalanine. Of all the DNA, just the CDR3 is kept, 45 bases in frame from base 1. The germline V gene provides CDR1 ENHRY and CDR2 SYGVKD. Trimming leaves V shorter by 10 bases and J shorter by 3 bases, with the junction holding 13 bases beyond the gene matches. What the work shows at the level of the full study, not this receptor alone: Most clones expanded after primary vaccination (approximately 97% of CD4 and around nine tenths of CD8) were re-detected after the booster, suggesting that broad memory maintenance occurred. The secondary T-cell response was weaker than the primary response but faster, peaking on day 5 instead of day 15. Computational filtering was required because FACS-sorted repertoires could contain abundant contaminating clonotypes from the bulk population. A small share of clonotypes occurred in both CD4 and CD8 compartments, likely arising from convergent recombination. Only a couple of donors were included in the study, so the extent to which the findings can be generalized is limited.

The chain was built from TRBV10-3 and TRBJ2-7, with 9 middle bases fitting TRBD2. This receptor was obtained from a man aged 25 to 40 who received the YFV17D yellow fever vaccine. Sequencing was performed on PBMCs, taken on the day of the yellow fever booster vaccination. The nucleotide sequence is TGTGCCACCATGCTTGACCTTAGCGGGAGCTACGAGCAGTACTTC. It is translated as CATMLDLSGSYEQYF.